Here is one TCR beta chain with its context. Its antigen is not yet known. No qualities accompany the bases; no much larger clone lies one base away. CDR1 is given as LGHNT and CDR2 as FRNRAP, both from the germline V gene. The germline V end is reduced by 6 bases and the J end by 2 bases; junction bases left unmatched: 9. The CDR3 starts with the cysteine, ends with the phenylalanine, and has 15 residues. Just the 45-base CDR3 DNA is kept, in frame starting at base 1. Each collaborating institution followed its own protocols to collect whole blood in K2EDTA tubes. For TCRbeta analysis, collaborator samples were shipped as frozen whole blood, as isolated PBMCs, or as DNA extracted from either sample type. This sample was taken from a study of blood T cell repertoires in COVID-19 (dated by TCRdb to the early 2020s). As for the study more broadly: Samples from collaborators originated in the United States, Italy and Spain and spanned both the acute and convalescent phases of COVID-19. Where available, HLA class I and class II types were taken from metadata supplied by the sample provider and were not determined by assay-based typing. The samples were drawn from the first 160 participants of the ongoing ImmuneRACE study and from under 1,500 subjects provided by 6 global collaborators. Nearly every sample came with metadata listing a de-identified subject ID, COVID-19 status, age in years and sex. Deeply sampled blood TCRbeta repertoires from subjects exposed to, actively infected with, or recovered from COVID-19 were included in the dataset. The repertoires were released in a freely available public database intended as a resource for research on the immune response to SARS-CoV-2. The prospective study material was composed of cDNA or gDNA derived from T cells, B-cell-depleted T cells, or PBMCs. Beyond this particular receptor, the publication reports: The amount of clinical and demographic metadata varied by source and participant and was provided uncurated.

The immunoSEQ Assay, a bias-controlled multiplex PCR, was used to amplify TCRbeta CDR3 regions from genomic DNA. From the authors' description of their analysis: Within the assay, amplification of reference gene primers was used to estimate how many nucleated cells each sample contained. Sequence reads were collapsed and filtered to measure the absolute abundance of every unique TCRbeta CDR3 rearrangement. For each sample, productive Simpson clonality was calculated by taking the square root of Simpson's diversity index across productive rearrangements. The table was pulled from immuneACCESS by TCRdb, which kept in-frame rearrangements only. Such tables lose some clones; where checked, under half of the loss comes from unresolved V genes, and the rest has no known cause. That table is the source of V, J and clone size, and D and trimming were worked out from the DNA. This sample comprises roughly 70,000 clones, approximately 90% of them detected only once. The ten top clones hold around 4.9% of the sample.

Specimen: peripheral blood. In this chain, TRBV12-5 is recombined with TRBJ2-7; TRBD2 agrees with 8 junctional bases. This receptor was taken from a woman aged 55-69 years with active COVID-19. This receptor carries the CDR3 CASGAEAGATYEQYF. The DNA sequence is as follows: TGTGCTAGTGGCGCCGAAGCGGGAGCCACCTACGAGCAGTACTTC.